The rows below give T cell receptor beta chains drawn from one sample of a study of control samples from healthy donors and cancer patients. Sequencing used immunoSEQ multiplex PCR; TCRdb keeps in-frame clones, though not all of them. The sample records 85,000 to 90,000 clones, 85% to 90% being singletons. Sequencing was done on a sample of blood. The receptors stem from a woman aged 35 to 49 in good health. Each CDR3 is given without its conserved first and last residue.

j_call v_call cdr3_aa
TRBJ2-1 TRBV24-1 ATSDLEGGDYNEQF
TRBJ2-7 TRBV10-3 AIRGQSDEQY
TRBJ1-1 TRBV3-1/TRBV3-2 ASSQGNVGRAEAF
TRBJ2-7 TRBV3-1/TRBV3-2 ASSFRPVAGAYEQY
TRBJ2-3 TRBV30 AWSPGLSTQY
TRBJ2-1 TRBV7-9 ASSSKLAGGYNEQF
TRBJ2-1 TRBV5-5 ASSLDSPRYNEQF
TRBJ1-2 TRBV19 AARDSPFLGYT
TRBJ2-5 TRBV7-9 ASSPLGPQETQY
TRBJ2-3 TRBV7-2 ASSPQGAGSLDTQY
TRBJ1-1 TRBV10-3 AIRGTKNTEAF
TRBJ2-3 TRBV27 ASSYGGGRDTQY
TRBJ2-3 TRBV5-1 ASSPGQGTYTQY
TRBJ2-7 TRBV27 ASRGGLAVYEQY
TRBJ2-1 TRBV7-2 ASSPDTYNEQF